This paragraph covers one TCR beta chain sequence. The data originate from a study of blood T cell repertoires in COVID-19. Repertoires were generated with immunoSEQ multiplex PCR, while TCRdb's copy carries only in-frame clones and drops some. The sample has some 390,000 clones; over 75% are singletons. Per germline, CDR1 LNHDA and CDR2 SQIVND (reference sequence). There are 17 residues in the CDR3. The ends lost 5 bases at V and 7 bases at J; junction bases unmatched: 16. This clonotype was obtained from a man aged 25-45 years who had recovered from COVID-19. V and J are TRBV19 and TRBJ1-5; 8 bases match TRBD1. The sample consisted of PBMCs or T cells enriched from blood (not recorded which). CDR3 amino acids: CASSFEGGGQGEQPQHF. As DNA, the CDR3 is TGTGCCAGTAGTTTCGAAGGGGGTGGACAGGGTGAGCAGCCCCAGCATTTT.